This T cell receptor beta chain was found in a study of T cell repertoires in cytomegalovirus infection. Study in general: The public TCR beta signatures pointed to both CMV infection and matching HLA type. Study conclusions and caveats: Cumulative public TCR beta family frequency identified carriers of CMV plus the relevant HLA. Ex vivo responses were dominated by HLA-C-restricted CMV-specific TCR beta clonotypes.

Each CDR3 protein is one row after TCRdb ran MiXCR on the reads. The table records under 850,000 distinct CDR3 sequences, 35% to 45% of them present only once. In the case of this clonotype: Its antigen remains unidentified.

The CDR3 covers 17 residues. J was trimmed by 1 base and V by 5 bases; bases with no gene match: 5. CDR1 and CDR2 from the germline V gene are SGHRS and YFSETQ. This sequence was found in a human donor in good health (CMV status not recorded). Some clones in this sample may be carry-over from other donors' samples. Material for sequencing was PBMCs. This chain links TRBV5-1 with TRBJ2-1; 14 bases line up with TRBD2. CDR3 residues: CASRLTSGRVSYNEQFF. CDR3 bases: TGCGCCAGCAGACTGACTAGCGGGAGGGTTTCCTACAATGAGCAGTTCTTC.